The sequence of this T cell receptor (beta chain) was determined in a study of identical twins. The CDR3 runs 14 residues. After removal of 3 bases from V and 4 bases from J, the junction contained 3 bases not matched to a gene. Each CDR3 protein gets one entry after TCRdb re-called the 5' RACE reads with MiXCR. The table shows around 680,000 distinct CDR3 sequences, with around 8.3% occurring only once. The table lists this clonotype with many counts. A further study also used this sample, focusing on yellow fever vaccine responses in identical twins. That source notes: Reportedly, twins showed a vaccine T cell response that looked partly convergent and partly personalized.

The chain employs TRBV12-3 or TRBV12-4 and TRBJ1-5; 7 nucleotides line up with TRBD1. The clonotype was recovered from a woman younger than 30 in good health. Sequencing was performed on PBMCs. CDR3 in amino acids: CASSLRQGNQPQHF. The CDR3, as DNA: TGTGCCAGCAGTTTGAGACAGGGAAATCAGCCCCAGCATTTT.